Below are 12 T cell receptor beta chains sequenced from a single sample in a study of cytomegalovirus exposure and HLA in healthy donors. Primers: 60 Vbeta forward and 13 Jbeta reverse. Profiling relied on immunoSEQ multiplex PCR, and the TCRdb table lists in-frame clones only, not all of them. The table shows hundreds of thousands of clones, with 77% occurring only once. What was sequenced was PBMCs. These TCRs come from a woman aged 55-70 years in good health and CMV-seropositive.

The gene calls are TRBV5-1 and TRBJ1-3; 11 positions match TRBD1. V shed 3 bases and J 4 bases; nucleotides not matched to a gene: 3. CDR3 length: 15 residues. Germline V lookup: CDR1 SGHRS, CDR2 YFSETQ. The CDR3 here is CASSSGTGGGNTIYF. The DNA of the CDR3 is TGCGCCAGCAGCTCGGGGACAGGGGGAGGAAACACCATATATTTT.

The chain has TRBV5-1 and TRBJ2-5; 7 bases match TRBD2. There are 15 residues in the CDR3. Germline V gene data show CDR1 as SGHRS and CDR2 as YFSETQ. The ends lost 0 bases at V and 5 bases at J; junction bases unmatched: 7. The CDR3 region is CASSLAPGGGETQYF. In nucleotides, the CDR3 is TGCGCCAGCAGCTTGGCCCCGGGAGGTGGTGAGACCCAGTACTTC.

The rearrangement uses TRBV5-1 and TRBJ2-3, with a possible D match to TRBD2 (5 bases). V was cut by 0 bases and J by 5 bases, with 13 bases left in between. Germline V gene sequence: CDR1 SGHRS, CDR2 YFSETQ. The length of the CDR3 is 15 residues. DNA for the CDR3: TGCGCCAGCAGCTTGGTAGAGGGCAGTGGAGATACGCAGTATTTT. It is translated as CASSLVEGSGDTQYF.

The J gene is TRBJ1-2, the V gene TRBV6-1, with 9 bases lining up with TRBD1. The V segment lost 5 bases and the J segment 7 bases; nucleotides outside the gene matches: 8. This CDR3 contains 14 residues. CDR1 and CDR2 (germline): MNHNS, SASEGT. This CDR3 reads CASSFAGTGSGYTF. In DNA form, the CDR3 reads TGTGCCAGCAGTTTTGCCGGGACAGGGAGTGGCTACACCTTC.

The V and J genes are TRBV7-7 and TRBJ2-3, with 9 nucleotides matching TRBD1. This CDR3 has 16 amino acids. Germline values: CDR1 SSHAT, CDR2 FNYEAQ (reference sequence). The V segment lost 5 bases and the J segment 4 bases; nucleotides outside the gene matches: 10. The CDR3 nucleotides read TGTGCCAGCAGCCCCTACGGACAGGGGATGCCAGATACGCAGTATTTT. Amino acid sequence: CASSPYGQGMPDTQYF. The variable domain in full, completed from reference TRBV7-7 and TRBJ2-3, reads GAGVSQSPRYKVTKRGQDVTLRCDPISSHATLYWYQQALGQGPEFLTYFNYEAQPDKSGLPSDRFSAERPEGSISTLTIQRTEQRDSAMYRCASSPYGQGMPDTQYFGPGTRLTVL.

The rearrangement uses TRBV7-9 and TRBJ1-3, with 10 bases aligning to TRBD1. V shed 5 bases, J shed 2 bases, and the junction held 12 bases outside the gene matches. Germline CDR1 is SEHNR and CDR2 is FQNEAQ (reference sequence). This CDR3 is built from 18 residues. The CDR3 region is CASSQFSGTGDPGNTIYF. For the CDR3, the DNA is TGTGCCAGCAGCCAGTTTTCCGGGACAGGGGACCCTGGAAACACCATATATTTT. Based on the CDR3 plus reference TRBV7-9 and TRBJ1-3, the full variable domain is DTGVSQNPRHKITKRGQNVTFRCDPISEHNRLYWYRQTLGQGPEFLTYFQNEAQLEKSRLLSDRFSAERPKGSFSTLEIQRTEQGDSAMYLCASSQFSGTGDPGNTIYFGEGSWLTVV.

This clone was counted a few times. V is TRBV6-1 and J is TRBJ1-1; D gene unclear. CDR3 length: 13 residues. V gave up 1 base and J gave up 5 bases, with 8 bases separating them. Germline lookup yields CDR1 MNHNS and CDR2 SASEGT. This CDR3 is CASSEGFRTEAFF. CDR3 coding DNA: TGTGCCAGCAGTGAAGGGTTCCGGACTGAAGCTTTCTTT.

The chain employs TRBV6-5 and TRBJ2-3, with TRBD2 matching over 7 bases. J gave up 3 bases and V 8 bases, and 5 bases lay outside the gene matches. This CDR3 is built from 13 residues. CDR1 MNHEY and CDR2 SVGAGI come from the germline V gene. Here the CDR3 DNA reads TGTGCCAGCGGTATGCGGGAGACAGATACGCAGTATTTT. This translates into CASGMRETDTQYF.

This chain uses TRBV5-1 with TRBJ2-1; 9 nucleotides align to TRBD2. This CDR3 contains 16 residues. V lost 1 base, J lost 8 bases, and 10 bases stayed unmatched. CDR1 is SGHRS, CDR2 YFSETQ, per germline. This chain's CDR3 is CASSLNVGGGAYEQFF. The CDR3 nucleotides are TGCGCCAGCAGCTTGAATGTTGGCGGGGGGGCTTATGAGCAGTTCTTC.

The J gene is TRBJ2-7, the V gene TRBV25-1, with a possible D match to TRBD2 (5 bases). Germline CDR1 and CDR2: MGHDK and SYGVNS. The length of the CDR3 is 13 residues. The V end lost 5 bases, the J end lost 0 bases, and 8 bases lay between the germline ends. CDR3 coding DNA: TGTGCCAGCAGTCTGAGCGGCTCCTACGAGCAGTACTTC. Its translation: CASSLSGSYEQYF.

The chain couples TRBV7-9 to TRBJ1-1; D possibly corresponds to TRBD1 (5 bases). Between the trimmed V and J ends, which lost 5 bases and 2 bases, there was a span of 12 bases. CDR3 size: 14 residues. The V gene's germline CDR1 is SEHNR and CDR2 FQNEAQ (reference sequence). The CDR3 here is CASSPPQGNTEAFF. The CDR3 DNA is TGTGCCAGCAGCCCTCCCCAGGGTAACACTGAAGCTTTCTTT.

The CDR3 protein is CASSFGTSGLGFGELFF. In nucleotides, the CDR3 is TGCGCCAGCAGCTTCGGGACTAGCGGTCTGGGATTTGGGGAGCTGTTTTTT. The V call is TRBV5-1, the J call TRBJ2-2; TRBD2 aligns across 11 bases. CDR3 length: 17 amino acids. The V gene end was trimmed by 2 bases and the J gene end by 8 bases; junction bases not matched to a gene: 11. CDR1 SGHRS and CDR2 YFSETQ come from the germline V gene.